This T cell receptor beta chain was recorded in a study of OX40 agonist ivuxolimab in advanced cancers. Of note for this clone: Its antigen is currently unknown.

Measured with immunoSEQ multiplex PCR; TCRdb has only the in-frame clones, and not every one. Among around 73,000 clones listed, approximately 90% were seen once. General study results and limits: At doses 0.1 to 3.0 mg/kg, CD4+ and CD8+ clones expanded.

This clonotype originated in an adult with an advanced solid tumor such as melanoma, head and neck, liver or kidney cancer. The starting material was CD4+ or CD8+ T cells sorted from blood, obtained in a trial of the OX40 agonist ivuxolimab.

This CDR3 reads CASSPGLAGGTDTQYF. Here the CDR3 DNA reads TGTGCCAGCAGCCCCGGACTAGCGGGAGGAACAGATACGCAGTATTTT. This rearrangement joins TRBV5-8 to TRBJ2-3; 14 nucleotides align to TRBD2. There are 16 residues in the CDR3. Germline V lookup: CDR1 SGHTS, CDR2 YDEGEE. V lost 4 bases, J lost 3 bases, and 4 bases stayed unmatched.